This T cell receptor (beta chain) came from a study of CD8 T cells in Susac syndrome. TEMRA cells were FACS-enriched, and CD8+ and CD4+ T cells were isolated negatively. Random hexamers primed reverse transcription of about 0.5 to 1 ug RNA. Across 54 Vbeta and 13 Jbeta, immunoSEQ multiplex PCR amplified TCR beta CDR3. TCRdb reanalysed the immunoSEQ multiplex PCR reads using MiXCR and keeps one entry per CDR3 protein. The table lists around 190,000 distinct CDR3 sequences, over 85% of them singletons, with around 0.1% in the top ten. Only one count was recorded for this clonotype. Per the germline V gene, CDR1 is SEHNR and CDR2 is FQNEAQ (reference sequence). V was pared by 8 bases and J by 1 base, with 13 bases of the junction left unmatched. CDR3 length: 17 amino acids.

The receptor's source is a human donor in good health. The source material was CD4+ T cells from PBMCs. This chain joins TRBV7-9 and TRBJ2-3, with 9 bases matching TRBD2. This CDR3 reads CASGEAGGSIGTDTQYF. The CDR3 nucleotides are TGTGCCAGCGGCGAGGCGGGGGGGAGTATCGGCACAGATACGCAGTATTTT.